The sequence of this TCR beta chain was determined in a study of control samples from healthy donors and cancer patients (dated by TCRdb to 2020 to 2021). Counted from cysteine to phenylalanine, this CDR3 has 16 amino acids. Only the CDR3 DNA is retained, 48 bases long and in frame from the first base. V was cut back by 4 bases and J by 2 bases, leaving a gap of 14 bases between them. Based on the germline V gene (reference sequence), the CDR1 and CDR2 sequences are LGHDT and YNNKEL. Library creation used the immunoSEQ multiplex PCR assay. TCRdb stores this immuneACCESS table with in-frame sequences only. Part of the clones is absent; in the studies checked, under half of the shortfall reflects unresolved V genes, and no reason is known for the rest. The sample table holds tens of thousands of clones, of which roughly 90% were seen once. The ten largest make up 5.5% to 7.5% of the sample. On this clone itself: The antigen it recognizes is unknown. Base quality data are lacking; no much larger clone is found one base away.

The sequence came from a man over 45 in good health. Sequenced material: blood. The chain is made from TRBV3-1 (or the pseudogene TRBV3-2) and TRBJ2-2; too little of a D gene remains to name it. The CDR3 protein is CASSLAIGFNTGELFF. The nucleotides read TGTGCCAGCAGCCTGGCGATAGGTTTTAACACCGGGGAGCTGTTTTTT.